The sequence of this TCR beta chain was determined in a study of PD-1 blockade in classical Hodgkin lymphoma (dated by TCRdb to 2018 to 2021). Regarding the study in general: Nivolumab dosing was 3 mg/kg intravenously every 2 weeks, continuing until either disease progression or unacceptable toxicity. The study used TCR beta sequencing and CyTOF to define a peripheral blood immune signature of response to PD-1 blockade in classical Hodgkin lymphoma. Broad study findings and their caveats: Among trial patients, those achieving complete response had baseline diversity similar to that of newly diagnosed patients, while diversity was significantly lower in partial responders and progressors. Patients starting nivolumab less than 1 year after ASCT had lower diversity and were excluded from later analyses to avoid confounding by immune reconstitution. By C4D1, a significant rise was seen in CD4+ TCR diversity but not in CD8+ TCR diversity (p=0.0027 vs p=0.16), and the rise was most apparent among complete responders (p=0.02). Baseline TCR diversity was reported to be lower in newly diagnosed patients than in healthy donors and to be lower still in relapsed/refractory patients. The study covered only a single clinical trial cohort, and the causes of the repertoire differences, possibly disease activity or prior therapy, were still not defined.

The Qiagen DNeasy kit was used to extract genomic DNA both from unsorted PBMCs and from the negatively selected CD4+ and CD8+ fractions. TCR beta CDR3 regions were amplified by immunoSEQ multiplex PCR using primers annealing to V and J segments. Amplification bias was minimized using a synthetic immune receptor repertoire, and residual bias was removed computationally after sequencing. The source study handled its data this way. Custom Python scripts were used to quantify repertoire diversity as the Shannon entropy index. Unsorted, CD4+ and CD8+ repertoires were analyzed separately, except for combined analyses in which CD4+ and CD8+ sequences were merged in silico. Clonal expansion was defined as at least a 2-fold frequency increase after treatment relative to C1D1, with a pseudocount of 0.5 for undetected baseline clones. Clones with 0 or 1 copy at C1D1 were defined as singleton clones, while clones with 2 or more copies were defined as non-singleton clones. Clones expanded in unsorted samples were assigned a CD4+, CD8+ or unknown annotation through matching of protein sequences in sorted samples from the same patient. Diversity changes from C1D1 to C4D1 were tested in paired samples using Wilcoxon tests. Imported from immuneACCESS, the table was reduced by TCRdb to in-frame sequences with V and J called. These copies leave out some clones; in studies compared against another copy, an unresolved V gene accounts for under half, and the cause of the remainder is not known. From that table come the V and J calls and clone size; the DNA was used to work out D and trimming. The sample includes about 150,000 clones, with approximately 80% observed a single time. In total, the top ten clones hold roughly 9.8% of the sample.

The intended sense of this specimen's time point label: cycle 2 day 1 (C2D1) of nivolumab. Every trial patient had relapsed following autologous stem cell transplantation, and prior brentuximab vedotin exposure was what differed among cohorts A, B and C. The trial cohort was composed of some 57 patients with relapsed/refractory classical Hodgkin lymphoma, for whom complete response, partial response or progressive disease was recorded as best overall response. Single-agent nivolumab was administered to trial patients in the multi-cohort phase II CheckMate 205 trial. An independent review committee assessed best overall response by applying the 2007 International Working Group response criteria. PBMCs from the trial were collected at three points: immediately before nivolumab initiation (C1D1), and during therapy at cycle 2 day 1 and cycle 4 day 1. Peripheral blood was collected in 8 mL Vacutainer Cell Preparation Tubes, from which PBMCs were isolated by centrifugation and then cryopreserved.

For CDR1 and CDR2, the germline V gene lists KGHSH and LQKENI. V lost 3 bases and J lost 0 bases, and the count of bases not matched to a germline gene is 5. The CDR3 starts with the cysteine, ends with the phenylalanine, and has 15 residues. Only the CDR3 part of the read is kept: 45 bases, read in frame from the first base. Concerning this clone itself: The antigen it recognizes is unknown. No much larger clonotype is one base removed from it; base qualities were not supplied.

The material was peripheral blood mononuclear cells (PBMCs), obtained before the second cycle of nivolumab. This receptor chain uses TRBV18 and TRBJ2-7; TRBD2 lines up with 7 middle nucleotides. The clonotype was recovered from a human donor with classical Hodgkin lymphoma. Here the CDR3 is given as CASSPLAVASYEQYF. The DNA is TGTGCCAGCTCACCTCTAGCGGTCGCCTCCTACGAGCAGTACTTC.